Below, 17 T cell receptor beta chains from the same sample are listed, as sequenced in a study of OX40 agonist ivuxolimab in advanced cancers. The assay was immunoSEQ multiplex PCR, and TCRdb's table has in-frame clones only and misses some. This sample carries 55,000 to 65,000 clones, less than 90% of them seen once, and the ten largest clones take less than 0.6%. Sequenced here: CD4+ or CD8+ T cells sorted from blood, sampled in a trial of the OX40 agonist ivuxolimab. The receptors derive from an adult with an advanced solid tumor such as melanoma, head and neck, liver or kidney cancer.

This chain uses TRBV6-4 with TRBJ1-5, with 7 bases matching TRBD1. The V segment lost 11 bases and the J segment 13 bases; nucleotides outside the gene matches: 11. Looked up from germline, CDR1 is MRHNA and CDR2 is SNTAGT. The CDR3 runs to 11 residues. The CDR3 sequence is CAPQGDSPQHF. CDR3 sequence (DNA): TGTGCCCCCCAGGGGGACAGCCCTCAGCATTTT.

This chain connects TRBV19 to TRBJ2-2; D gene uncertain. The ends were cut back, 5 bases at V and 6 bases at J, with 7 bases in the middle. CDR3 length equals 12 residues. The germline CDR1 and CDR2 sequences are LNHDA and SQIVND (reference sequence). The DNA of the CDR3 is TGTGCCAGTAGTTCTCAAGCCGGGGAGCTGTTTTTT. Translated, it gives CASSSQAGELFF.

J is TRBJ2-7 and V is TRBV19, with D maybe TRBD1 (5 bases). The V and J ends lost 5 bases and 1 base respectively, with 9 bases between them. Germline values: CDR1 LNHDA, CDR2 SQIVND (reference sequence). The CDR3 contains 13 residues. The CDR3: CASSPPGSYEQYF. In DNA, the CDR3 is TGTGCCAGTAGTCCGCCAGGGTCCTACGAGCAGTACTTC.

This clone was detected only once. The rearrangement uses TRBV14 and TRBJ1-4; 7 bases are a match to TRBD1. In germline, CDR1 is SGHDN, CDR2 FVKESK. The CDR3 has 16 residues. V lost 1 base, J lost 10 bases, and 12 bases stayed unmatched. CDR3 sequence (DNA): TGTGCCAGCAGCCAAGGCCTGGACAGGATTTTCGGAAAACTGTTTTTT. Its translation: CASSQGLDRIFGKLFF. Filled out from reference TRBV14 and TRBJ1-4, the complete variable domain reads EAGVTQFPSHSVIEKGQTVTLRCDPISGHDNLYWYRRVMGKEIKFLLHFVKESKQDESGMPNNRFLAERTGGTYSTLKVQPAELEDSGVYFCASSQGLDRIFGKLFFGSGTQLSVL.

The chain has TRBV7-2 and TRBJ2-1; 7 bases are shared with TRBD1. The CDR3 contains 15 residues. Germline V gives CDR1 SGHTA, CDR2 FQGNSA. V lost 6 bases, J lost 0 bases, and 5 bases stayed unmatched. The CDR3 here is CASSIQGSSYNEQFF. As DNA, the CDR3 is TGTGCCAGCAGTATACAGGGGAGCTCCTACAATGAGCAGTTCTTC.

V and J are TRBV7-3 and TRBJ2-1, with a tentative D call TRBD1 (6 bases). The CDR3 has 15 amino acids. Trimming removed 5 bases from V and 0 bases from J, with 11 bases in between. From germline, CDR1 is SGHTA and CDR2 FQGTGA. This chain's CDR3 is CASSTQGSSYNEQFF. The CDR3 bases are TGTGCCAGCAGCACTCAGGGGTCCTCCTACAATGAGCAGTTCTTC. The full variable domain, with the rest looked up from reference TRBV7-3 and TRBJ2-1, is GAGVSQTPSNKVTEKGKYVELRCDPISGHTALYWYRQSLGQGPEFLIYFQGTGAADDSGLPNDRFFAVRPEGSVSTLKIQRTERGDSAVYLCASSTQGSSYNEQFFGPGTRLTVL.

The chain combines TRBV5-1 with TRBJ2-3; 8 bases are shared with TRBD1. The CDR3 runs 15 residues. V lost 3 bases, J lost 2 bases, and 5 bases stayed unmatched. CDR1 and CDR2 from the germline V gene are SGHRS and YFSETQ. The CDR3 sequence: CASSSTGAYTDTQYF. The CDR3 nucleotides read TGCGCCAGCAGCTCGACAGGGGCCTACACAGATACGCAGTATTTT.

V and J are TRBV7-2 and TRBJ2-3, with 9 bases fitting TRBD2. The CDR3 consists of 14 residues. After removal of 4 bases from V and 5 bases from J, the junction contained 4 bases not matched to a gene. Germline-derived CDR1 and CDR2 are SGHTA and FQGNSA. DNA for the CDR3: TGTGCCAGCAGCTCTAGCGGGGTTGGAGATACGCAGTATTTT. Translated, it gives CASSSSGVGDTQYF.

This sequence joins TRBV11-2 and TRBJ1-2; the D is unclear. CDR3 size: 13 residues. Per the germline V gene, CDR1 is SGHAT and CDR2 is FQNNGV. Trimming stripped 4 bases from V and 4 bases from J, with 10 bases between. CDR3 amino acids: CASSSTGSYGYTF. Here the CDR3 DNA reads TGTGCCAGCAGCTCTACCGGGTCCTATGGCTACACCTTC.

The J gene is TRBJ1-1, the V gene TRBV29-1; TRBD1 matches at 8 bases. The CDR3 extends over 13 amino acids. In germline, CDR1 is SQVTM, CDR2 ANQGSEA. The V segment lost 7 bases and the J segment 0 bases; nucleotides outside the gene matches: 4. The CDR3 DNA is TGCAGCGCTTTGACAGGGGTGAACACTGAAGCTTTCTTT. This encodes CSALTGVNTEAFF. Looking up the rest from reference TRBV29-1 and TRBJ1-1 gives the full variable domain: SAVISQKPSRDICQRGTSLTIQCQVDSQVTMMFWYRQQPGQSLTLIATANQGSEATYESGFVIDKFPISRPNLTFSTLTVSNMSPEDSSIYLCSALTGVNTEAFFGQGTRLTVV.

The J gene is TRBJ1-3, the V gene TRBV27; D remains ambiguous. The length of the CDR3 is 12 residues. Germline CDR1 is MNHEY and CDR2 is SMNVEV (reference sequence). The V and J ends lost 6 bases and 8 bases respectively, with 11 bases between them. In DNA, the CDR3 is TGTGCCAGCAGAAGCCAAGGAGACACCATATATTTT. Encoded protein: CASRSQGDTIYF.

The chain links TRBV25-1 to TRBJ1-3; no clear D. Trimming pared 5 bases from V and 2 bases from J, leaving 7 bases between. Germline V gene data show CDR1 as MGHDK and CDR2 as SYGVNS. The CDR3 totals 13 residues. The CDR3 spells CASSPAPGNTIYF. Here the CDR3 DNA reads TGTGCCAGCAGTCCCGCTCCTGGAAACACCATATATTTT.

This chain joins TRBV4-1 and TRBJ1-3, with D possibly being TRBD1 (5 bases). V lost 1 base, J lost 0 bases, and 13 bases lay in between. Germline CDR1 and CDR2: MGHRA and YSYEKL. The CDR3 covers 17 residues. The CDR3 DNA sequence: TGCGCCAGCAGCCAAGTCCCGGGACGGGGCTCTGGAAACACCATATATTTT. Translating it yields CASSQVPGRGSGNTIYF.

The V gene is TRBV4-3, the J gene TRBJ2-6; 9 nucleotides match TRBD1. With V trimmed by 5 bases and J by 0 bases, 8 bases remained unmatched. The CDR3 contains 18 residues. In germline, CDR1 is LGHNA, CDR2 YSLEER. The CDR3 bases are TGCGCCAGCAGCGATCGGACAGGGGCGTTCTCTGGGGCCAACGTCCTGACTTTC. As protein: CASSDRTGAFSGANVLTF.

This sequence joins TRBV7-8 and TRBJ2-7; 7 bases are a match to TRBD1. CDR1 is SGHVS, CDR2 FQNEAQ, per germline. This CDR3 spans 15 amino acids. V shed 2 bases, J shed 4 bases, and the junction held 8 bases outside the gene matches. The CDR3 bases are TGTGCCAGCAGCTTACTCGGGACAGTGGTGTACGAGCAGTACTTC. It codes for CASSLLGTVVYEQYF.

V and J are TRBV18 and TRBJ1-6; maybe TRBD1 (5 bases). The CDR3 extends over 14 amino acids. CDR1 and CDR2 (germline): KGHSH, LQKENI. Trimming cost V 6 bases and J 6 bases, with 12 bases left between them. The CDR3 nucleotides are TGTGCCAGCTCCCCCGACAGTCGTAATTCACCCCTCCACTTT. Its translation is CASSPDSRNSPLHF.

The chain has TRBV28 and TRBJ1-4, with D possibly TRBD1 on 6 matching bases. Per germline, CDR1 MDHEN and CDR2 SYDVKM. This CDR3 is 14 amino acids long. V was pared by 4 bases and J by 11 bases, with 17 bases between. For the CDR3, the DNA is TGTGCCAGCAGTTACCCCACAGGGTCAAGTAAACTGTTTTTT. The encoded protein is CASSYPTGSSKLFF.